What follows are 13 T cell receptor beta chains derived from one specimen sequenced in a study of blood T cells in healthy people across ages. Next came a second PCR, run for about 7 to 12 cycles, which used a sample-barcoded 5' primer along with a J-beta primer mix. One entry per CDR3 protein results from TCRdb running MiXCR on the 5' RACE reads. There are some 1,800,000 distinct CDR3 sequences in the sample; around 40% occur only once, and about 21% lies in the top ten. The sample comprised blood. The origin of the receptors is a human donor in good health.

The CDR3 is CASGQVGTMQYF. CDR3 in DNA: TGTGCCAGCGGACAAGTCGGGACGATGCAGTATTTT. This chain uses TRBV12-3 or TRBV12-4 with TRBJ2-3, with D possibly being TRBD1 or TRBD2 (5 bases each). The CDR3 covers 12 residues. Trimming pared 8 bases from V and 11 bases from J, leaving 17 bases between.

This rearrangement joins TRBV11-1 to TRBJ2-7; D gene unclear. The CDR3 loop spans 15 amino acids. V lost 2 bases and J 3 bases, leaving 14 bases between the germline ends. Germline CDR1 reads SGHAT; CDR2 reads FQDESV (reference sequence). CDR3 DNA: TGTGCCAGCAGCTTATCAGCCTTCCACGACTACGAGCAGTACTTC. Residues: CASSLSAFHDYEQYF. Filled out from reference TRBV11-1 and TRBJ2-7, the complete variable domain reads EAEVAQSPRYKITEKSQAVAFWCDPISGHATLYWYRQILGQGPELLVQFQDESVVDDSQLPKDRFSAERLKGVDSTLKIQPAELGDSAMYLCASSLSAFHDYEQYFGPGTRLTVT.

V gene TRBV12-3 or TRBV12-4 combines with J gene TRBJ2-2; D ambiguous. The length of the CDR3 is 14 residues. V dropped 3 bases and J dropped 6 bases, with 11 bases sitting between them. Here the CDR3 reads CASSLRLKAGELFF. The CDR3 DNA follows: TGTGCCAGCAGTTTGCGACTCAAGGCCGGGGAGCTGTTTTTT.

The chain recombines TRBV18 with TRBJ2-7, with D possibly being TRBD2 (5 bases). The V gene's germline CDR1 is KGHSH and CDR2 LQKENI. Trimming removed 8 bases at V and 0 bases at J, with 17 bases between. This CDR3 has 15 amino acids. CDR3 DNA: TGTGCCAGCGCTAGCCGTGCTTCTTCCTCCTACGAGCAGTACTTC. Translation: CASASRASSSYEQYF.

The CDR3 loop reads CSARGQRETDTQYF. The CDR3 region has the DNA TGCAGTGCTAGAGGACAGCGGGAGACAGATACGCAGTATTTT. The chain employs TRBV20-1 and TRBJ2-3; 8 bases line up with TRBD2. The CDR3 totals 14 residues. Trimming took 1 base from V and 3 from J; bases not matched to a gene: 3. Germline V gene lookup returns CDR1 DFQATT and CDR2 SNEGSKA (reference sequence).

The V and J genes are TRBV6-1 and TRBJ2-1; no reliable D call. The J call may be faulty, since TRBJ2-7 better matches the DNA end. The CDR3 is made up of 14 amino acids. CDR1 and CDR2 (germline): MNHNS, SASEGT. In DNA, the CDR3 is TGTGCCAGCATCCCCCCCGGGCTTAGCTACGAGCAGTACTTC. Protein: CASIPPGLSYEQYF.

V and J are TRBV11-2 and TRBJ2-1; 8 bases align to TRBD1. J was trimmed by 7 bases and V by 5 bases; bases with no gene match: 10. The CDR3 spans 15 residues. Per germline, CDR1 SGHAT and CDR2 FQNNGV. The CDR3 here is CASSVLLTGGNEQFF. DNA for the CDR3: TGTGCCAGCAGCGTTTTATTAACAGGGGGTAATGAGCAGTTCTTC.

This chain links TRBV29-1 with TRBJ2-3; TRBD1 matches at 8 bases. The CDR3 totals 13 residues. CDR1 and CDR2 (germline): SQVTM, ANQGSEA. Unmatched junction bases numbered 3, after V lost 7 bases and J lost 0 bases. CDR3 DNA: TGCAGCGGGGGACAGGTTAGCACAGATACGCAGTATTTT. Amino acids: CSGGQVSTDTQYF.

This clonotype came up a few times. The chain is built from TRBV11-2 and TRBJ2-7, with 12 bases fitting TRBD1. Looked up from germline, CDR1 is SGHAT and CDR2 is FQNNGV. There are 17 residues in the CDR3. V shed 1 base, J shed 4 bases, and the junction held 8 bases outside the gene matches. CDR3 nucleotides: TGTGCCAGCAGCTTAGTGGGGACAGGGGGCGAAGGGTACGAGCAGTACTTC. Translating gives CASSLVGTGGEGYEQYF.

This clonotype came up a few times. The CDR3 reads CSARRNGDRDLYGYTF. The CDR3 nucleotides are TGCAGTGCTAGAAGGAATGGGGACAGGGACCTCTATGGCTACACCTTC. This chain uses TRBV20-1 with TRBJ1-2, with 9 bases identical to TRBD1. From germline, CDR1 is DFQATT and CDR2 SNEGSKA (reference sequence). The CDR3 covers 16 residues. Trimming at V came to 2 bases and at J to 4 bases, leaving 11 bases not matched to a gene.

This clonotype has just a few counts. This sequence joins TRBV20-1 and TRBJ1-2; 7 positions agree with TRBD1. CDR1 and CDR2 from the germline V gene are DFQATT and SNEGSKA (reference sequence). CDR3 length: 13 residues. With V trimmed by 6 bases and J by 7 bases, 11 bases remained unmatched. The CDR3 bases are TGCAGTGCCACCGCAGGGGGGCCCTTTGGCTACACCTTC. The encoded protein is CSATAGGPFGYTF.

The chain is built from TRBV29-1 and TRBJ2-1; a weak D match, TRBD2 (5 bases). The germline V gene has CDR1 SQVTM and CDR2 ANQGSEA. V lost 5 bases and J 12 bases, leaving 11 bases between the germline ends. CDR3 length: 10 residues. CDR3 in amino acids: CSVHRDLQFF. In DNA form, the CDR3 reads TGCAGCGTTCACCGGGATTTGCAGTTCTTC.

The sample holds one count of this clonotype. The chain employs TRBV5-1 and TRBJ1-2; D remains ambiguous. This CDR3 spans 15 amino acids. V gave up 4 bases and J gave up 1 base, with 14 bases separating them. Germline V CDR1 and CDR2: SGHRS, YFSETQ. Here the CDR3 DNA reads TGCGCCAGCAGCACAACCGCCGGGAGTAACTATGGCTACACCTTC. Protein product: CASSTTAGSNYGYTF.